The 21 T cell receptor beta chains given below trace back to one sample, sequenced in a study of blood T cell repertoires in COVID-19 (dated by TCRdb to 2020 to 2021). The library came from the immunoSEQ multiplex PCR assay. TCRdb carries this immuneACCESS record with in-frame sequences only. Its versions omit some clonotypes, under half of them owing to an unresolved V gene in the studies checked, with the rest unexplained. This sample lists under 500,000 clones; approximately 90% were detected once. Together, the top ten hold under 2.5% of the sample. The sample was PBMCs or T cells enriched from blood (not recorded which). These receptors were collected from a woman aged 18-29 years with acute COVID-19.

This chain joins TRBV5-1 and TRBJ2-4, with a tentative D call TRBD1 (5 bases). The V and J ends lost 0 bases and 10 bases respectively, with 11 bases between them. The CDR3 covers 13 residues. The germline gives CDR1 SGHRS, CDR2 YFSETQ. The CDR3 DNA sequence: TGCGCCAGCAGCTTGGAGGACACTAAGATTCAGTACTTC. Translation gives CASSLEDTKIQYF.

In its sample, this clone was seen many times. This chain uses TRBV7-9 with TRBJ2-1; possible D gene TRBD1, 6 bases. V lost 5 bases to trimming and J lost 6 bases, with 14 bases between them. The CDR3 runs to 14 residues. Germline CDR1 SEHNR, CDR2 FQNEAQ (reference sequence). CDR3 region: CASSVQGAVNEQFF. The CDR3 DNA reads TGTGCCAGCAGCGTACAGGGTGCGGTCAATGAGCAGTTCTTC.

Here the CDR3 reads CASSSDRGRQETQYF. For the CDR3, the DNA is TGTGCCAGCAGCTCGGACAGGGGGCGCCAAGAGACCCAGTACTTC. V and J are TRBV7-9 and TRBJ2-5; the match to TRBD1 covers 11 bases. This CDR3 region has 15 residues. Per germline, CDR1 SEHNR and CDR2 FQNEAQ (reference sequence). The junction had 2 bases not matched to a gene; V was cut back by 4 bases and J by 1 base.

This clone was recorded only once. The chain employs TRBV19 and TRBJ1-1; no clear D gene. CDR3 length equals 13 residues. Germline V gene sequence: CDR1 LNHDA, CDR2 SQIVND (reference sequence). Trimming cost V 4 bases and J 1 base, with 7 bases left between them. The CDR3 protein is CASSNWQNTEAFF. As DNA, the CDR3 is TGTGCCAGTAGTAATTGGCAGAACACTGAAGCTTTCTTT.

The genes are TRBV6-6 and TRBJ2-5; D call uncertain. The CDR3 extends over 15 amino acids. V lost 6 bases, J lost 0 bases, and 14 bases lay in between. Germline V gene data show CDR1 as MNHNY and CDR2 as SVGAGI (reference sequence). CDR3 loop: CASSPRWAYQETQYF. CDR3 DNA: TGTGCCAGCAGCCCCCGGTGGGCCTACCAAGAGACCCAGTACTTC.

This clone was detected only once. The gene calls are TRBV18 and TRBJ2-3, with 11 bases that match TRBD2. The germline gives CDR1 KGHSH, CDR2 LQKENI. The ends lost 3 bases at V and 3 bases at J; junction bases unmatched: 5. The CDR3 runs to 16 residues. The CDR3 sequence: CASSPTGLAVTDTQYF. The DNA for the CDR3 is TGTGCCAGCTCACCTACGGGACTAGCGGTAACAGATACGCAGTATTTT.

This chain uses TRBV7-9 with TRBJ2-1; 11 bases are shared with TRBD2. J lost 4 bases, V lost 6 bases, and 2 bases had no gene match. This CDR3 is built from 14 residues. CDR1 is SEHNR and CDR2 is FQNEAQ in the germline V gene (reference sequence). CDR3 in amino acids: CASSSSGRYNEQFF. The CDR3 DNA reads TGTGCCAGCAGTTCTAGCGGGAGGTACAATGAGCAGTTCTTC.

The genes are TRBV11-2 and TRBJ2-1, with 12 positions matching TRBD2. V lost 4 bases to trimming and J lost 5 bases; unmatched junction nucleotides: 3. Germline assignment: CDR1 SGHAT and CDR2 FQNNGV. The CDR3 is 15 amino acids. The CDR3: CASSSPSGRDNEQFF. The CDR3 DNA sequence: TGTGCCAGCAGCTCTCCTAGCGGGAGGGACAATGAGCAGTTCTTC.

The chain combines TRBV4-1 with TRBJ2-7; 11 bases are a match to TRBD1. The CDR3 covers 14 residues. Germline V gives CDR1 MGHRA, CDR2 YSYEKL. V was clipped by 2 bases and J by 9 bases; unmatched bases: 6. The CDR3, as DNA: TGCGCCAGCAGCCAACCGGGACAGGGGGTTACGCAGTACTTC. Its protein is CASSQPGQGVTQYF.

In DNA, the CDR3 is TGTGCCAGCAGCCCGACCTCCGGGATTAGGACGAATGAGCAGTTCTTC. Protein product: CASSPTSGIRTNEQFF. The rearrangement uses TRBV9 and TRBJ2-1, with D perhaps matching TRBD2 (5 bases). CDR1 and CDR2 (germline): SGDLS, YYNGEE. The V end was cut by 4 bases, the J end by 7 bases, with 21 bases between. This CDR3 has 16 residues.

The V call is TRBV7-2, the J call TRBJ2-1; 12 bases map to TRBD2. Per germline, CDR1 SGHTA and CDR2 FQGNSA. The length of the CDR3 is 17 residues. J lost 1 base, V lost 5 bases, and 6 bases had no gene match. The CDR3 sequence: CASSILAGGLSYNEQFF. In DNA form, the CDR3 reads TGTGCCAGCAGCATACTAGCGGGAGGTTTGTCCTACAATGAGCAGTTCTTC.

The chain joins TRBV7-3 to TRBJ2-7, with D perhaps matching TRBD2 (6 bases). CDR3 length: 15 residues. Germline lookup yields CDR1 SGHTA and CDR2 FQGTGA. Trimming pared 2 bases from V and 4 bases from J, leaving 15 bases between. The CDR3 DNA is TGTGCCAGCAGCTTAGGTAGCGGAGAACCATACGAGCAGTACTTC. It codes for CASSLGSGEPYEQYF.

This clone appeared a single time. The V call is TRBV7-8, the J call TRBJ2-7; 10 positions match TRBD2. The CDR3 loop spans 16 amino acids. Germline lookup yields CDR1 SGHVS and CDR2 FQNEAQ. Trimming took 1 base from V and 0 from J; bases not matched to a gene: 3. CDR3 bases: TGTGCCAGCAGCTTAGGGCCTAGCGGGAGCTCCTACGAGCAGTACTTC. Amino acids: CASSLGPSGSSYEQYF.

V is TRBV5-1 and J is TRBJ2-5, with a weak D call TRBD2 (5 bases). This CDR3 has 15 amino acids. V lost 2 bases to trimming and J lost 4 bases, with 15 bases between them. CDR1 is SGHRS, CDR2 YFSETQ, per germline. The CDR3 protein is CASSFLWRPGETQYF. CDR3 in DNA: TGCGCCAGCAGCTTCCTTTGGAGGCCAGGAGAGACCCAGTACTTC.

This sequence joins TRBV6-5 and TRBJ2-1; 8 nucleotides line up with TRBD1. Germline V gene data show CDR1 as MNHEY and CDR2 as SVGAGI. The CDR3 sequence is 15 residues long. J lost 6 bases, V lost 5 bases, and 9 bases had no gene match. CDR3 loop: CASSLTGTGFNEQFF. CDR3 bases: TGTGCCAGCAGTCTGACCGGGACAGGCTTCAATGAGCAGTTCTTC.

This clone was recorded once. This chain links TRBV14 with TRBJ1-2; TRBD1 is a possible D gene (5 bases). This CDR3 is 12 amino acids long. The germline V gene has CDR1 SGHDN and CDR2 FVKESK. Between the trimmed V and J ends, which lost 4 bases and 7 bases, there was a span of 10 bases. The chain's CDR3 is CASSPQVIGYTF. CDR3 DNA: TGTGCCAGCAGCCCACAGGTTATTGGCTACACCTTC.

A note on this clone: Other DNA variants within this sample encode the same CDR3. V gene TRBV7-9 combines with J gene TRBJ1-2, with D perhaps TRBD1 (5 bases). Germline assignment: CDR1 SEHNR and CDR2 FQNEAQ (reference sequence). The CDR3 is 13 residues long. Trimming left V 4 bases short and J 1 base short, with 7 bases between. The CDR3 nucleotides read TGTGCCAGCAGCTCAGACAGTAACTATGGCTACACCTTC. It yields the protein CASSSDSNYGYTF.

This chain links TRBV28 with TRBJ1-3; possible D gene TRBD1, 6 bases. The V and J ends lost 4 bases and 0 bases respectively, with 10 bases between them. Germline V gives CDR1 MDHEN, CDR2 SYDVKM. The CDR3 spans 15 residues. CDR3 in amino acids: CASSSTGFSGNTIYF. CDR3 DNA sequence: TGTGCCAGCAGTTCCACAGGGTTCTCTGGAAACACCATATATTTT.

This clone has more than one count but fewer than ten. This rearrangement joins TRBV9 to TRBJ1-5; TRBD1 matches 12 bases. Germline-derived CDR1 and CDR2 are SGDLS and YYNGEE. J lost 7 bases, V lost 2 bases, and 10 bases had no gene match. The CDR3 loop spans 17 amino acids. This CDR3 reads CASSVGPGQGAQQPQHF. The CDR3 DNA reads TGTGCCAGCAGCGTGGGGCCGGGACAGGGGGCTCAACAGCCCCAGCATTTT.

This clone was seen once. The chain links TRBV7-9 to TRBJ2-7; 9 nucleotides line up with TRBD1. Germline loops: CDR1 SEHNR, CDR2 FQNEAQ (reference sequence). V shed 1 base and J 5 bases; nucleotides not matched to a gene: 6. The CDR3 sequence is 15 residues long. The CDR3 DNA sequence: TGTGCCAGCAGCTTAGGGGGACAGGGTTTCGACGAGCAGTACTTC. Translated: CASSLGGQGFDEQYF.

This clone showed up just once. The V call is TRBV12-3 or TRBV12-4, the J call TRBJ1-2; TRBD1 matches at 7 bases. There are 12 residues in the CDR3. V lost 8 bases, J lost 5 bases, and 5 bases stayed unmatched. For the CDR3, the DNA is TGTGCCAGCTGGGACAGATTTTATGGCTACACCTTC. This sequence encodes CASWDRFYGYTF.